Sequencing of this T cell receptor (beta chain) was carried out in a study of blood T cells in healthy people across ages. The V segment lost 6 bases and the J segment 7 bases; nucleotides outside the gene matches: 12. This CDR3 contains 15 residues. Germline values: CDR1 MNHEY, CDR2 SVGAGI. The second PCR ran roughly 6 to 11 cycles with a sample-barcoded 5' primer and J-beta primers. TCRdb redid the calling of the 5' RACE reads with MiXCR, one entry per CDR3 protein. This table has about 970,000 distinct CDR3 sequences, approximately 50% appearing once. Each sample yielded at least 5.5 micrograms of PBMC total RNA. This clonotype appeared a few times.

The V and J genes are TRBV6-5 and TRBJ2-7; 10 bases fit TRBD2. Sequences were obtained from blood. The TCR was taken from a woman aged 55-70 years in good health. The CDR3 protein is CASSSRTSGSREQYF. The CDR3 DNA sequence: TGTGCCAGCAGCAGCAGGACTAGCGGCAGCAGGGAGCAGTACTTC.